The source of this T cell receptor (beta chain) is a study of Ad26.COV2.S vaccination and SARS-CoV-2 variants. At the level of the study: Once or twice, 56 days apart, Ad26.COV2.S was delivered intramuscularly. Study-level results: People given the vaccine had a wider spike-specific TCR breadth than placebo recipients did.

The treatment was: some 20 received Ad26.COV2.S at low or high dose, single or two shots; roughly 5 received placebo; per-sample allocation not given. The samples date from day 63 after the first vaccine or placebo injection. As for this clone: The antigen remains unidentified.

The CDR3 contains 16 residues. The germline V gene encodes CDR1 SGHTA and CDR2 FQGNSA. Trimming at V came to 4 bases and at J to 6 bases, leaving 9 bases not matched to a gene. Assay used: immunoSEQ multiplex PCR; TCRdb lists only in-frame clones, some missing. Altogether under 400,000 clones are present, more than 75% being singletons, with the ten largest covering about 3%. This clonotype was sampled from a person between 18 and 59 years old who received the Ad26.COV2.S COVID-19 vaccine or a placebo. The input for sequencing was peripheral blood, taken in a trial of Ad26.COV2.S vaccine versus placebo. V usage is TRBV7-2 and J usage is TRBJ1-6; 7 nucleotides align to TRBD1. The CDR3 DNA reads TGTGCCAGCAGCTCTACTAGGACAGGTGTTAATTCACCCCTCCACTTT. Its translation: CASSSTRTGVNSPLHF.